This T cell receptor beta chain was recorded in a study of post-analysis software for immune sequencing data. About the study: The cohort encompassed relapsing-remitting, secondary progressive and progressive-relapsing multiple sclerosis disease courses.

General study points: Elevated frequency relative to controls characterized several TRBV segments in patients, TRBV5-6, TRBV5-1 and TRBV20-1 among them. Analysis by F measure revealed that same-batch samples clustered strongly together. Compared with controls, patients showed significantly lower normalized Chao1 diversity.

A note on this clonotype: The antigen is not known. One junction end disagrees with the germline gene, perhaps due to a read error.

CDR3 length equals 15 residues. From germline, CDR1 is MNHEY and CDR2 SVGEGT. Unique molecular identifiers were present in the TCR beta cDNA libraries. Input amounts of roughly 0.9 to 10 million T cells were used. These gave 500,000 or so cDNA molecules, so each molecule approximated one T cell. TCRdb re-analysed the PCR reads in MiXCR, keeping a single row per CDR3 protein. The sample records more than 500,000 distinct CDR3 sequences, around a third being singletons. This clonotype was sampled from a girl younger than 18 with multiple sclerosis. Sequences were obtained from blood. V and J are TRBV6-2 or TRBV6-3 and TRBJ1-2, with D maybe TRBD1 (5 bases). As DNA, the CDR3 is TGTGCCGGCAGACAACACAACGGGGCAAACTATGGCTACACCTTC. It yields the protein CAGRQHNGANYGYTF.